This paragraph covers one T cell receptor (beta chain) sequence. Terminally differentiated effector memory CD45RA+ cells were excluded from the naive CD8 cells, which were CD45RO-negative and positively selected for CCR7. The data stem from a study of shared clonotypes between healthy human individuals. Germline V gene lookup returns CDR1 SEHNR and CDR2 FQNEAQ (reference sequence). This CDR3 contains 16 residues. Trimming pared 2 bases from V and 5 bases from J, leaving 17 bases between. Sequencing used immunoSEQ multiplex PCR; TCRdb keeps in-frame clones, though not all of them. The sample holds 2 million to 2.5 million clones, approximately 94% seen once.

The source is a man younger than 35 in good health. V gene TRBV7-9 combines with J gene TRBJ2-3; TRBD1 might be the D (5 bases). Sequences were obtained from naive CD8+ T cells sorted from blood. The CDR3 nucleotides are TGTGCCAGCAGCTTACCCCAGGGCAGGGAAGAAGATACGCAGTATTTT. Amino acids: CASSLPQGREEDTQYF.